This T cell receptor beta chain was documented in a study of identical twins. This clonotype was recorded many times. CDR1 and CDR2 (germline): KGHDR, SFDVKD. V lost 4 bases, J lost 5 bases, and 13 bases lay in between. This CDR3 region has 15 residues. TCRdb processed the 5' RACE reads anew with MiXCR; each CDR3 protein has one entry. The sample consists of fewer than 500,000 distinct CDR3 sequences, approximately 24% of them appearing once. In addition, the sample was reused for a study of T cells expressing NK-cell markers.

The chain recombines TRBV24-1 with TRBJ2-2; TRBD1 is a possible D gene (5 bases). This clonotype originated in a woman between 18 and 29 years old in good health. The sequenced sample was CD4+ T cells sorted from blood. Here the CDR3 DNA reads TGTGCCACCAGTGACGCAACCAGGGTAACCGGGGAGCTGTTTTTT. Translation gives CATSDATRVTGELFF.